These 25 T cell receptor beta chains originate from one sample sequenced in a study of cytomegalovirus exposure and HLA in healthy donors. It was with 60 Vbeta and 13 Jbeta primers that the PCR ran. Using immunoSEQ multiplex PCR, the repertoire was profiled, and TCRdb retains in-frame clones only, with some absent. This table has more than 100,000 clones, 75% to 90% appearing once. The specimen sequenced was PBMCs. The receptor source for this set is a man aged 40-49 years in good health and CMV-seronegative.

This chain joins TRBV14 and TRBJ2-5; possible D gene TRBD2, 5 bases. V lost 0 bases and J 4 bases, leaving 12 bases between the germline ends. CDR1 and CDR2 (germline): SGHDN, FVKESK. The CDR3 is 15 residues long. The CDR3 DNA follows: TGTGCCAGCAGCCAAGATCGAGGGAGCGGAGAGACCCAGTACTTC. It translates to CASSQDRGSGETQYF.

This chain connects TRBV27 to TRBJ1-1; 10 bases are a match to TRBD1. The CDR3 totals 14 residues. The germline gives CDR1 MNHEY, CDR2 SMNVEV (reference sequence). V was clipped by 6 bases and J by 9 bases; unmatched bases: 10. The CDR3 here is CASRLGQGGFKAFF. CDR3 DNA sequence: TGTGCCAGCAGACTCGGACAGGGGGGATTCAAAGCTTTCTTT.

The chain joins TRBV13 to TRBJ2-3, with TRBD2 matching over 11 bases. CDR1 is PRHDT and CDR2 is FYEKMQ in the germline V gene (reference sequence). V was pared by 2 bases and J by 2 bases, with 12 bases of the junction left unmatched. CDR3 length: 19 residues. CDR3 nucleotide sequence: TGTGCCAGCAGCTTATCCAGTTATAGCGGGAGGGCCTTCACAGATACGCAGTATTTT. It is translated as CASSLSSYSGRAFTDTQYF.

J is TRBJ1-2 and V is TRBV6-4, with D possibly being TRBD1 (6 bases). Trimming left V 6 bases short and J 7 bases short, with 12 bases between. The germline gives CDR1 MRHNA, CDR2 SNTAGT. This CDR3 has 12 residues. The CDR3 nucleotides are TGTGCCAGCAGAACAGGGACGGGTGGCTACACCTTC. This gives the protein CASRTGTGGYTF.

The rearrangement links TRBV20-1 to TRBJ1-1; D not resolved. The ends were cut back, 5 bases at V and 10 bases at J, with 14 bases in the middle. The V gene's germline CDR1 is DFQATT and CDR2 SNEGSKA (reference sequence). There are 11 residues in the CDR3. CDR3 nucleotides: TGCAGTGCTCTCGGACTCTTGGGAGCTTTCTTT. The encoded protein is CSALGLLGAFF.

This clone occurred once. The rearrangement links TRBV15 to TRBJ1-6; D may be TRBD1 (5 bases). Between the trimmed V and J ends, which lost 0 bases and 10 bases, there was a span of 19 bases. Germline V lookup: CDR1 LNHNV, CDR2 YYDKDF (reference sequence). This CDR3 contains 17 residues. DNA for the CDR3: TGTGCCACCAGCAGAGATCCGGGGGGTCTCTATTTATCACCCCTCCACTTT. It encodes CATSRDPGGLYLSPLHF. Together with reference TRBV15 and TRBJ1-6, the CDR3 gives the full variable domain: DAMVIQNPRYQVTQFGKPVTLSCSQTLNHNVMYWYQQKSSQAPKLLFHYYDKDFNNEADTPDNFQSRRPNTSFCFLDIRSPGLGDTAMYLCATSRDPGGLYLSPLHFGNGTRLTVT.

The chain combines TRBV7-2 with TRBJ1-5; no clear D. From germline, CDR1 is SGHTA and CDR2 FQGNSA. The CDR3 has 15 residues. Trimming stripped 3 bases from V and 3 bases from J, with 12 bases between. CDR3 residues: CASSFGRRLNQPQHF. The CDR3 DNA reads TGTGCCAGCAGCTTTGGCCGTAGACTCAATCAGCCCCAGCATTTT.

The chain combines TRBV9 with TRBJ1-4; D is possibly TRBD1 (5 bases). The CDR3 has 16 amino acids. Germline CDR1 reads SGDLS; CDR2 reads YYNGEE. V lost 0 bases to trimming and J lost 5 bases, with 14 bases between them. CDR3 in amino acids: CASSVGAGLNNEKLFF. For the CDR3, the DNA is TGTGCCAGCAGCGTAGGCGCAGGGCTCAACAATGAAAAACTGTTTTTT. The full variable domain, rest sourced from reference TRBV9 and TRBJ1-4, is DSGVTQTPKHLITATGQRVTLRCSPRSGDLSVYWYQQSLDQGLQFLIQYYNGEERAKGNILERFSAQQFPDLHSELNLSSLELGDSALYFCASSVGAGLNNEKLFFGSGTQLSVL.

The V call is TRBV7-3, the J call TRBJ2-7; a possible D gene is TRBD2 (6 bases). The CDR3 is made up of 13 amino acids. Germline V gene sequence: CDR1 SGHTA, CDR2 FQGTGA. The germline V and J ends were trimmed by 0 bases and 6 bases, with 9 bases remaining between them. Written as DNA, the CDR3 is TGTGCCAGCAGCTTAACCAGGAGGGGCGAGCAGTACTTC. Protein sequence: CASSLTRRGEQYF.

The J gene is TRBJ2-2, the V gene TRBV9; TRBD1 aligns across 11 bases. This CDR3 is 21 amino acids long. The V segment lost 4 bases and the J segment 5 bases; nucleotides outside the gene matches: 22. Germline CDR1 SGDLS, CDR2 YYNGEE. The CDR3 protein is CASSTGQGATWREALTGELFF. In DNA form, the CDR3 reads TGTGCCAGCAGCACCGGACAGGGGGCAACTTGGCGGGAGGCTCTGACCGGGGAGCTGTTTTTT.

The rearrangement joins TRBV19 to TRBJ2-3; TRBD2 matches 8 bases. This CDR3 region has 14 residues. V dropped 6 bases and J dropped 6; count of bases not matched to a gene: 8. The germline gives CDR1 LNHDA, CDR2 SQIVND (reference sequence). This chain's CDR3 is CASRSGLVTDTQYF. DNA of the CDR3: TGTGCCAGTAGATCGGGACTAGTGACTGATACGCAGTATTTT.

The chain joins TRBV18 to TRBJ1-5, with 8 bases that match TRBD1. Germline V gene lookup returns CDR1 KGHSH and CDR2 LQKENI. Germline trimming cut 3 bases from V and 2 bases from J; bases unmatched to any gene: 3. The CDR3 consists of 15 residues. CDR3 region: CASSPGQEGNQPQHF. Written as DNA, the CDR3 is TGTGCCAGCTCACCGGGACAGGAAGGCAATCAGCCCCAGCATTTT.

The CDR3 DNA reads as TGTGCCAGCAGCGTAGGATTTAGGGGGCGAAAAGAGACCCAGTACTTC. Amino acid sequence: CASSVGFRGRKETQYF. V and J are TRBV9 and TRBJ2-5; 7 positions match TRBD1. Germline assignment: CDR1 SGDLS and CDR2 YYNGEE. J was trimmed by 3 bases and V by 0 bases; bases with no gene match: 8. CDR3 length equals 16 residues.

This clone appeared a few times. This chain links TRBV6-1 with TRBJ1-2; D is possibly TRBD1 (5 bases). CDR1 and CDR2 from the germline V gene are MNHNS and SASEGT. Trimming stripped 0 bases from V and 9 bases from J, with 14 bases between. There are 14 residues in the CDR3. The CDR3 region is CASSEAPPDRRYTF. The DNA of the CDR3 is TGTGCCAGCAGTGAAGCGCCCCCCGACAGACGCTACACCTTC.

V is TRBV6-5 and J is TRBJ1-2; a weak D match, TRBD1 (6 bases). Germline V gives CDR1 MNHEY, CDR2 SVGAGI. The length of the CDR3 is 15 residues. The V gene lost 0 bases and the J gene lost 8 bases, with 16 bases spanning the gap. The CDR3 DNA follows: TGTGCCAGCAGTTACTCGGGGGCAGGAGGTTGGGGCTACACCTTC. Its translation is CASSYSGAGGWGYTF.

The V and J genes are TRBV6-6 and TRBJ1-6; D unresolved. Trimming pared 0 bases from V and 14 bases from J, leaving 14 bases between. The CDR3 has 14 residues. CDR1 and CDR2 (germline): MNHNY, SVGAGI (reference sequence). The DNA of the CDR3 is TGTGCCAGCAGTTACTCGGTCCCCTCGGGAACCCTCCACTTT. This gives the protein CASSYSVPSGTLHF.

V and J are TRBV19 and TRBJ2-2, with a weak D call TRBD2 (6 bases). Trimming pared 4 bases from V and 3 bases from J, leaving 18 bases between. This CDR3 contains 17 residues. Germline CDR1 reads LNHDA; CDR2 reads SQIVND (reference sequence). This chain's CDR3 is CASSTGLSVGDTGELFF. DNA for the CDR3: TGTGCCAGTAGTACGGGACTCTCAGTAGGGGACACCGGGGAGCTGTTTTTT.

This sequence joins TRBV4-3 and TRBJ2-7; D gene ambiguous. CDR1 LGHNA and CDR2 YSLEER come from the germline V gene. This CDR3 is built from 15 residues. V was trimmed by 1 base and J by 0 bases, leaving 10 bases between them. CDR3: CASSQVFGDSYEQYF. The CDR3 nucleotides read TGCGCCAGCAGCCAAGTCTTCGGAGACTCCTACGAGCAGTACTTC.

The chain links TRBV28 to TRBJ1-2; no clear D. V lost 4 bases and J 6 bases, leaving 15 bases between the germline ends. Germline CDR1 MDHEN, CDR2 SYDVKM. The CDR3 is 14 residues long. CDR3 DNA sequence: TGTGCCAGCAGTTCCATGGAGGAGTTGGATGGCTACACCTTC. Its protein product is CASSSMEELDGYTF.

This rearrangement joins TRBV28 to TRBJ2-2; no reliable D call. The CDR3 is 15 residues long. CDR1 is MDHEN, CDR2 SYDVKM, per germline. V lost 2 bases, J lost 2 bases, and 9 bases lay in between. Here the CDR3 reads CASSLGWFNTGELFF. CDR3 DNA: TGTGCCAGCAGTTTAGGCTGGTTCAACACCGGGGAGCTGTTTTTT.

The chain joins TRBV5-6 to TRBJ2-1; TRBD2 matches 7 bases. With V trimmed by 0 bases and J by 8 bases, 2 bases remained unmatched. The CDR3 covers 13 residues. Germline assignment: CDR1 SGHDT and CDR2 YYEEEE. Here the CDR3 DNA reads TGTGCCAGCAGCTTGGCAGGGAGGGATGAGCAGTTCTTC. It translates to CASSLAGRDEQFF. The whole variable domain, filled in from reference TRBV5-6 and TRBJ2-1, reads DAGVTQSPTHLIKTRGQQVTLRCSPKSGHDTVSWYQQALGQGPQFIFQYYEEEERQRGNFPDRFSGHQFPNYSSELNVNALLLGDSALYLCASSLAGRDEQFFGPGTRLTVL.

The CDR3 loop reads CASSSPRVGANVLTF. In DNA, the CDR3 is TGTGCCAGCAGCTCCCCCCGGGTTGGGGCCAACGTCCTGACTTTC. This chain links TRBV7-3 with TRBJ2-6; D unresolved. The length of the CDR3 is 15 residues. Germline assignment: CDR1 SGHTA and CDR2 FQGTGA. The V end was cut by 4 bases, the J end by 3 bases, with 10 bases between.

This chain joins TRBV6-5 and TRBJ2-7; perhaps TRBD1 as D (5 bases). The CDR3 contains 11 residues. The germline V gene encodes CDR1 MNHEY and CDR2 SVGAGI. With 6 bases removed from V and 5 bases from J, the gap between germline ends came to 8 bases. DNA of the CDR3: TGTGCCAGCAGCCAGGGAAACGAGCAGTACTTC. Protein sequence: CASSQGNEQYF.

V is TRBV2 and J is TRBJ1-5; tentative D call: TRBD1 (6 bases). There are 14 residues in the CDR3. Per the germline V gene, CDR1 is SNHLY and CDR2 is FYNNEI. The V end was cut by 5 bases, the J end by 7 bases, with 15 bases between. CDR3 sequence (DNA): TGTGCCAGCAGTCAAGGAGGGGGGGAACAGCCCCAGCATTTT. This translates into CASSQGGGEQPQHF.

The chain combines TRBV28 with TRBJ2-2; 9 positions match TRBD1. This CDR3 has 16 amino acids. Germline CDR1 and CDR2: MDHEN and SYDVKM. With V trimmed by 2 bases and J by 3 bases, 4 bases remained unmatched. The chain's CDR3 is CASSLRDRAYTGELFF. The CDR3 coding sequence is TGTGCCAGCAGTTTACGGGACAGGGCCTACACCGGGGAGCTGTTTTTT. The full variable domain, completed using reference TRBV28 and TRBJ2-2, is DVKVTQSSRYLVKRTGEKVFLECVQDMDHENMFWYRQDPGLGLRLIYFSYDVKMKEKGDIPEGYSVSREKKERFSLILESASTNQTSMYLCASSLRDRAYTGELFFGEGSRLTVL.